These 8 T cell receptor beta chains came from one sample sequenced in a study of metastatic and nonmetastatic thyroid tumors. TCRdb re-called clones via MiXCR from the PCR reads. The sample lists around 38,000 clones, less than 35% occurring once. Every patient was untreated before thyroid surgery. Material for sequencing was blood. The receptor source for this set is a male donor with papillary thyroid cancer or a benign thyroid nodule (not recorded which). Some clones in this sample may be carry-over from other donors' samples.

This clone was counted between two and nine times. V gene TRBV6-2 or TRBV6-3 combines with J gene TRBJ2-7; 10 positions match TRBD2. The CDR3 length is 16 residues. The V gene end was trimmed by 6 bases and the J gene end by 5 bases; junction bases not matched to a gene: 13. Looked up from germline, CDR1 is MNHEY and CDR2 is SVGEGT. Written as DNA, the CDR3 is TGTGCCAGCAGACACACGCAAGCGGGAGGGTACCACGAGCAGTACTTC. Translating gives CASRHTQAGGYHEQYF.

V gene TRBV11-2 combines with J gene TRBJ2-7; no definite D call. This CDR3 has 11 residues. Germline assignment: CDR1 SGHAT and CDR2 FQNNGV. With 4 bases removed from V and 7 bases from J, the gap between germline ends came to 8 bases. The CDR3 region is CASSSAIEQYF. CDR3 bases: TGTGCCAGCAGCTCGGCTATTGAGCAGTACTTC.

DNA for the CDR3: TGTGCCAGCAGGGGAAACTCGGGGGGTTTCTTC. As protein: CASRGNSGGFF. This sequence joins TRBV6-1 and TRBJ2-1, with 7 nucleotides matching TRBD2. The germline gives CDR1 MNHNS, CDR2 SASEGT. CDR3 length: 11 residues. J was trimmed by 16 bases and V by 6 bases; bases with no gene match: 9.

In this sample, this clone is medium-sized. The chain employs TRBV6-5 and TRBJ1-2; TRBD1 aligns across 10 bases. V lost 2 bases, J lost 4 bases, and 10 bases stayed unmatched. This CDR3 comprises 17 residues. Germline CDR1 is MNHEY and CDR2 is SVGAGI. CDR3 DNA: TGTGCCAGCAGTTACCGAAGACAGGGGGCGAGCGGCTATGGCTACACCTTC. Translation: CASSYRRQGASGYGYTF.

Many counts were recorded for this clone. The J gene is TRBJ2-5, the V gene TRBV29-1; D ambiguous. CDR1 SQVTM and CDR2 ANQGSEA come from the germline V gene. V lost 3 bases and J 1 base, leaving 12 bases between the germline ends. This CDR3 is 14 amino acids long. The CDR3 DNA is TGCAGCGTTGAGTACGGCAGACTCCAAGAGACCCAGTACTTC. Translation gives CSVEYGRLQETQYF. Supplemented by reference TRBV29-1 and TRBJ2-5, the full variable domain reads SAVISQKPSRDICQRGTSLTIQCQVDSQVTMMFWYRQQPGQSLTLIATANQGSEATYESGFVIDKFPISRPNLTFSTLTVSNMSPEDSSIYLCSVEYGRLQETQYFGPGTRLLVL.

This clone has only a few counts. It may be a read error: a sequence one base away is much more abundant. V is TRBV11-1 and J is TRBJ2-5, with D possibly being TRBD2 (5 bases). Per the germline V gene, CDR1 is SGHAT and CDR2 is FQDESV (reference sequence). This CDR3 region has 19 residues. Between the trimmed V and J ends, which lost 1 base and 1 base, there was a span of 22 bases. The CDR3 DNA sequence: TGTGCCAGCAGCTTAGACGGTATCCATTTGAAGGAGGTCCAAGAGACCCAGTACTTC. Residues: CASSLDGIHLKEVQETQYF.

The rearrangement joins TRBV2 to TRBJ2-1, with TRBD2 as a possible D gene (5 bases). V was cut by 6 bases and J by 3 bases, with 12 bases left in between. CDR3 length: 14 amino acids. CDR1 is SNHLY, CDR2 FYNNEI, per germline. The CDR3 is CASRRESYYNEQFF. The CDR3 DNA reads TGTGCCAGCAGACGGGAAAGCTACTACAATGAGCAGTTCTTC.

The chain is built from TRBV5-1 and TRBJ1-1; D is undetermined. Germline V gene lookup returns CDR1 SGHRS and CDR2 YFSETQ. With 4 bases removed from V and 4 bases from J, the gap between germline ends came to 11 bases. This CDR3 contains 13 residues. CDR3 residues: CASSVRFGTEAFF. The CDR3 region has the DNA TGCGCCAGCAGCGTGAGGTTCGGCACTGAAGCTTTCTTT.